This TCR beta chain is drawn from a study of blood T cell repertoires in COVID-19. Study summary: The United States, Italy and Spain supplied acute and convalescent COVID-19 samples. The analysed material was cDNA or gDNA that came from T cells, B-cell-depleted T cells, or PBMCs.

Methods used by the authors: Reference gene primer amplification in the assay estimated nucleated cell counts. Some clones are missing from TCRdb's copy, which holds only in-frame ones; the method was immunoSEQ multiplex PCR. Clone size and V and J calls were adopted from that table, with D and trimming inferred from the DNA. The sample consists of fewer than 200,000 clones, 82% of them appearing once. Trimming cost V 7 bases and J 2 bases, with 19 bases left between them. The CDR3 extends over 15 amino acids. In germline, CDR1 is SGHRS, CDR2 YFSETQ. The clonotype originates from a woman between 65 and 79 years old with acute or convalescent COVID-19. V usage is TRBV5-1 and J usage is TRBJ2-7, with a possible D match to TRBD1 (6 bases). The sequenced sample was peripheral blood. This CDR3 is CASSLPRDTAYEQYF. Here the CDR3 DNA reads TGCGCCAGCTCCCTTCCCCGGGACACCGCCTACGAGCAGTACTTC.